This T cell receptor beta chain was captured in a study of identical twins. This clonotype has ten or more counts. What it binds is unknown. TCRdb analysed the 5' RACE reads with MiXCR anew, one entry per CDR3 protein. The sample records some 1,700,000 distinct CDR3 sequences, about 30% being singletons. Overall study findings and caveats: Out-of-frame TCR alpha sharing observed in monozygotic twins exceeded model estimates. Invariant cells of the MAIT and iNKT types might have partly distorted the zero-insertion analyses. Fewer insertions characterized abundant cord blood beta clonotypes, whereas memory repertoires showed none.

Sample: cord blood. This receptor was obtained from a newborn girl in good health.

The CDR3, as DNA: TGCAGCGTTGAAGCAAGGGGAGGGAACATTCAGTACTTC. Translation: CSVEARGGNIQYF. The V call is TRBV29-1, the J call TRBJ2-4, with 7 bases that match TRBD2. CDR1 is SQVTM, CDR2 ANQGSEA, per germline. The CDR3 has 13 residues. V shed 1 base, J shed 7 bases, and the junction held 4 bases outside the gene matches.